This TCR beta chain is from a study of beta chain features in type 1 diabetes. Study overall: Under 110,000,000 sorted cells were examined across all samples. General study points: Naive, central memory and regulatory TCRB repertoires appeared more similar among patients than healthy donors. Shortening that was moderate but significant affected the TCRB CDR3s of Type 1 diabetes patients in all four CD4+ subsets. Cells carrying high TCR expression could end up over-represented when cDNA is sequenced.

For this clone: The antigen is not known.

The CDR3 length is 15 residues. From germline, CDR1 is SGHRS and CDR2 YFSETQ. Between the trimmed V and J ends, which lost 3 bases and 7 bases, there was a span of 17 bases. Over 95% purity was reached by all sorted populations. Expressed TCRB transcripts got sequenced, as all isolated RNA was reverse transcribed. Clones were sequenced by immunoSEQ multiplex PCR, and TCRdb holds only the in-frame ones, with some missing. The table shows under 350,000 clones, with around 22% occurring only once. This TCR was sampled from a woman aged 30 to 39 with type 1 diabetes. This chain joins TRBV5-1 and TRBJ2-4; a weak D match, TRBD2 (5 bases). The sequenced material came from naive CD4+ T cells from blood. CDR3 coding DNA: TGCGCCAGCAGCTCGGCTGAGGTTGGAGGCAACATTCAGTACTTC. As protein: CASSSAEVGGNIQYF.